The 23 T cell receptor beta chains presented below share a single source sample, sequenced in a study of blood T cell repertoires in COVID-19. Sequenced by immunoSEQ multiplex PCR; TCRdb stores in-frame clones only, minus some. The sample contains 150,000 to 200,000 clones, less than 85% of which appear only once. Material for sequencing was peripheral blood. The receptors stem from a woman aged 55-75 years with COVID-19, enrolled during active disease.

The V and J genes are TRBV18 and TRBJ2-3; 11 bases are a match to TRBD2. Germline-derived CDR1 and CDR2 are KGHSH and LQKENI. Trimming cost V 3 bases and J 4 bases; bases outside gene matches: 15. The CDR3 extends over 19 amino acids. The CDR3 spells CASSPGPETSGRSADTQYF. CDR3 coding DNA: TGTGCCAGCTCACCCGGTCCCGAAACTAGCGGGAGAAGTGCAGATACGCAGTATTTT.

This clone was seen just once. The V and J genes are TRBV5-8 and TRBJ1-2; D gene unclear. Germline V lookup: CDR1 SGHTS, CDR2 YDEGEE. V was pared by 2 bases and J by 2 bases, with 7 bases between. The CDR3 length is 13 residues. Written as DNA, the CDR3 is TGTGCCAGCAGCTTTACACAGAACTATGGCTACACCTTC. Translating gives CASSFTQNYGYTF. The whole variable domain, filled in from reference TRBV5-8 and TRBJ1-2, reads EAGVTQSPTHLIKTRGQQATLRCSPISGHTSVYWYQQALGLGLQFLLWYDEGEERNRGNFPPRFSGRQFPNYSSELNVNALELEDSALYLCASSFTQNYGYTFGSGTRLTVV.

The CDR3 protein is CASSLARDRGFRETQYF. As DNA, the CDR3 is TGCGCCAGCAGCTTGGCCCGGGACAGGGGTTTCCGAGAGACCCAGTACTTC. The V gene is TRBV5-1, the J gene TRBJ2-5; 10 bases are shared with TRBD1. The J segment lost 4 bases and the V segment lost 0 bases, leaving 9 bases of the junction unmatched. From germline, CDR1 is SGHRS and CDR2 YFSETQ. CDR3 size: 17 residues.

This clone was counted a few times. The chain joins TRBV5-1 to TRBJ2-2; D is ambiguous. V was clipped by 0 bases and J by 0 bases, with 9 bases between them. Germline values: CDR1 SGHRS, CDR2 YFSETQ. The CDR3 is 16 amino acids. The CDR3 loop reads CASSLALPSNTGELFF. CDR3 in DNA: TGCGCCAGCAGCTTGGCCCTACCTTCGAACACCGGGGAGCTGTTTTTT.

This clone was seen just once. The chain employs TRBV6-2 or TRBV6-3 and TRBJ2-6, with 9 bases aligning to TRBD1. This CDR3 spans 19 amino acids. Per the germline V gene, CDR1 is MNHEY and CDR2 is SVGEGT. Trimming removed 6 bases from V and 0 bases from J; junction bases left unmatched: 12. The CDR3 loop reads CASSFKAGQGLSGANVLTF. Here the CDR3 DNA reads TGTGCCAGCAGCTTCAAGGCGGGACAGGGCCTCTCTGGGGCCAACGTCCTGACTTTC.

The chain carries TRBV5-1 and TRBJ2-5, with 11 bases aligning to TRBD1. The CDR3 runs to 17 residues. Losses at the gene ends were 0 bases for V and 1 base for J; bases not matched to a gene: 5. From germline, CDR1 is SGHRS and CDR2 YFSETQ. The DNA of the CDR3 is TGCGCCAGCAGCTTGGCCGGCGGGACAGGGGGCCAAGAGACCCAGTACTTC. Translating gives CASSLAGGTGGQETQYF.

The chain joins TRBV5-4 to TRBJ1-1; TRBD1 agrees at 10 bases. The CDR3 contains 15 residues. Germline-derived CDR1 and CDR2 are SGHNT and YYREEE (reference sequence). V trimming: 4 bases; J trimming: 0 bases; junction bases outside the gene matches: 3. The CDR3 DNA reads TGTGCCAGCAGCAAGGGACAGGGGATGAACACTGAAGCTTTCTTT. This codes for CASSKGQGMNTEAFF.

The V and J genes are TRBV6-5 and TRBJ1-1; TRBD1 is a possible D gene (5 bases). Per germline, CDR1 MNHEY and CDR2 SVGAGI. V lost 6 bases and J lost 0, with 14 bases in between. The CDR3 extends over 15 amino acids. The CDR3 is CASRSWGVVNTEAFF. CDR3 sequence (DNA): TGTGCCAGCAGGTCGTGGGGGGTCGTGAACACTGAAGCTTTCTTT.

This clone showed up just once. The J gene is TRBJ1-5, the V gene TRBV24-1, with a weak D call TRBD1 (6 bases). CDR1 is KGHDR, CDR2 SFDVKD, per germline. This CDR3 has 14 amino acids. The V and J ends lost 4 bases and 3 bases respectively, with 9 bases between them. The CDR3 nucleotides read TGTGCCACCAGTGACCGGGACATCAATCAGCCCCAGCATTTT. This sequence encodes CATSDRDINQPQHF.

V usage is TRBV14 and J usage is TRBJ2-1; TRBD1 matches 9 bases. The CDR3 is 15 amino acids. Germline trimming cut 1 base from V and 3 bases from J; bases unmatched to any gene: 1. Germline loops: CDR1 SGHDN, CDR2 FVKESK. This CDR3 is CASSQGQGDYNEQFF. CDR3 nucleotides: TGTGCCAGCAGCCAAGGACAGGGGGACTACAATGAGCAGTTCTTC.

This clone was found a few times. This chain uses TRBV4-2 with TRBJ1-2, with D unresolved. CDR1 is LGHNA and CDR2 is YNFKEQ in the germline V gene. The ends were cut back, 1 base at V and 2 bases at J, with 11 bases in the middle. This CDR3 has 15 amino acids. The CDR3 DNA reads TGTGCCAGCAGCCAAGGGAGGGTTGGGAACTATGGCTACACCTTC. It translates to CASSQGRVGNYGYTF.

The sample holds one count of this clone. This sequence joins TRBV6-2 or TRBV6-3 and TRBJ2-6, with TRBD1 identical over 7 bases. V was clipped by 0 bases and J by 9 bases; unmatched bases: 2. This CDR3 spans 14 amino acids. CDR1 and CDR2 from the germline V gene are MNHEY and SVGEGT. CDR3 nucleotides: TGTGCCAGCAGTTACTCTGACAGGGTCAACGTCCTGACTTTC. Its protein product is CASSYSDRVNVLTF.

A note on this clone: The identical CDR3 is also encoded by other nucleotide sequences in the sample. The chain combines TRBV6-2 or TRBV6-3 with TRBJ2-7; 8 bases are a match to TRBD1. V shed 6 bases, J shed 2 bases, and the junction held 6 bases outside the gene matches. The CDR3 is 14 residues long. Germline V gene sequence: CDR1 MNHEY, CDR2 SVGEGT. Written as DNA, the CDR3 is TGTGCCAGCAGCTCCGGGACAGGTCCCTACGAGCAGTACTTC. Protein sequence: CASSSGTGPYEQYF.

The CDR3 sequence is CASRRTGDQYSNQPQHF. The CDR3 nucleotides read TGTGCCAGCAGGAGGACAGGGGACCAGTATAGCAATCAGCCCCAGCATTTT. This chain links TRBV28 with TRBJ1-5; 9 nucleotides line up with TRBD1. This CDR3 contains 17 residues. V trimming: 6 bases; J trimming: 0 bases; junction bases outside the gene matches: 9. Germline V gene data show CDR1 as MDHEN and CDR2 as SYDVKM. The full variable domain, completed using reference TRBV28 and TRBJ1-5, is DVKVTQSSRYLVKRTGEKVFLECVQDMDHENMFWYRQDPGLGLRLIYFSYDVKMKEKGDIPEGYSVSREKKERFSLILESASTNQTSMYLCASRRTGDQYSNQPQHFGDGTRLSIL.

This clone was found a few times. The chain links TRBV6-5 to TRBJ1-6; D call uncertain. CDR3 length equals 14 residues. Trimming cost V 0 bases and J 7 bases, with 7 bases left between them. Germline CDR1 MNHEY, CDR2 SVGAGI. The CDR3 is CASSYSSGNSPLHF. The CDR3 nucleotides are TGTGCCAGCAGTTACTCTTCAGGCAATTCACCCCTCCACTTT.

This clone was counted once. This rearrangement joins TRBV3-1 (or the pseudogene TRBV3-2) to TRBJ2-3; 7 bases are a match to TRBD2. Germline loops: CDR1 LGHDT, CDR2 YNNKEL (reference sequence). This CDR3 has 15 amino acids. The V segment lost 6 bases and the J segment 1 base; nucleotides outside the gene matches: 7. The chain's CDR3 is CASSPLAGRTDTQYF. The CDR3, as DNA: TGTGCCAGCAGTCCTTTAGCGGGCCGCACAGATACGCAGTATTTT.

The J gene is TRBJ2-2, the V gene TRBV7-8, with 9 bases fitting TRBD1. Germline V CDR1 and CDR2: SGHVS, FQNEAQ. After removal of 3 bases from V and 0 bases from J, the junction contained 8 bases not matched to a gene. CDR3 length: 18 residues. The CDR3, as DNA: TGTGCCAGCAGCTTCCGGGACAGGGAGTGGCCGAACACCGGGGAGCTGTTTTTT. This codes for CASSFRDREWPNTGELFF. Filled out from reference TRBV7-8 and TRBJ2-2, the complete variable domain reads GAGVSQSPRYKVAKRGQDVALRCDPISGHVSLFWYQQALGQGPEFLTYFQNEAQLDKSGLPSDRFFAERPEGSVSTLKIQRTQQEDSAVYLCASSFRDREWPNTGELFFGEGSRLTVL.

The chain employs TRBV29-1 and TRBJ2-1; 8 positions agree with TRBD1. CDR3 size: 12 residues. The ends lost 8 bases at V and 7 bases at J; junction bases unmatched: 7. Germline values: CDR1 SQVTM, CDR2 ANQGSEA. DNA for the CDR3: TGCAGCACCCGGACAGGGAGGAATGAGCAGTTCTTC. Translation: CSTRTGRNEQFF.

This clone was counted a single time. Other DNA sequences of this sample code for an identical CDR3. The chain employs TRBV6-5 and TRBJ1-5, with 8 bases identical to TRBD1. CDR1 MNHEY and CDR2 SVGAGI come from the germline V gene. The CDR3 runs 15 residues. V was clipped by 5 bases and J by 4 bases; unmatched bases: 7. The CDR3 region is CASSPGQGRNQPQHF. DNA for the CDR3: TGTGCCAGCAGTCCAGGACAGGGTCGGAATCAGCCCCAGCATTTT.

This chain connects TRBV6-5 to TRBJ1-6, with D maybe TRBD1 (5 bases). The ends were cut back, 4 bases at V and 13 bases at J, with 14 bases in the middle. Germline CDR1 is MNHEY and CDR2 is SVGAGI. CDR3 length: 13 residues. CDR3 DNA sequence: TGTGCCAGCAGTTCCGCCGGAGGGGCGCCCCTCCACTTT. Translation: CASSSAGGAPLHF.

The rearrangement joins TRBV7-2 to TRBJ2-7; 7 bases agree with TRBD1. CDR1 is SGHTA, CDR2 FQGNSA, per germline. V shed 1 base and J 5 bases; nucleotides not matched to a gene: 8. This CDR3 spans 15 amino acids. The CDR3 loop reads CASSLGLQGQHEQYF. DNA of the CDR3: TGTGCCAGCAGCTTAGGATTACAGGGGCAACACGAGCAGTACTTC.

The rearrangement uses TRBV11-3 and TRBJ1-6; maybe TRBD1 (6 bases). Germline CDR1 reads SGHNT; CDR2 reads YENEEA. V was cut by 0 bases and J by 7 bases, with 25 bases left in between. The CDR3 contains 20 residues. CDR3 nucleotide sequence: TGTGCCAGCAGCTTAGAAAGAGATAAAGAGGGAGGGGGGAAAAATTCACCCCTCCACTTT. Amino acid sequence: CASSLERDKEGGGKNSPLHF.

The chain has TRBV5-1 and TRBJ1-1; 8 nucleotides align to TRBD1. The V gene's germline CDR1 is SGHRS and CDR2 YFSETQ. The J segment lost 3 bases and the V segment lost 2 bases, leaving 15 bases of the junction unmatched. This CDR3 is built from 18 residues. The CDR3 reads CASSFFGTGLSMDTEAFF. The CDR3 nucleotides are TGCGCCAGCAGCTTTTTCGGGACAGGTTTATCTATGGACACTGAAGCTTTCTTT.